This T cell receptor (beta chain) comes out of a study of shared clonotypes between healthy human individuals. Per the study methods: For the immunoSEQ data, sequences were junction-only without quality scores, so filtering differed. Data came from immunoSEQ multiplex PCR; TCRdb stores just in-frame clones and leaves some out. Clone size and the V and J calls come from that table; the DNA yielded D and trimming. The table has roughly 760,000 clones, 74% seen once. Donors comprised only Caucasian adults living in Nashville, Tennessee. The length of the CDR3 is 15 residues. From germline, CDR1 is MNHEY and CDR2 SVGAGI. V was pared by 4 bases and J by 1 base, with 11 bases between. Details on this clone: Other DNA sequences from this sample encode an identical CDR3 as well.

The chain recombines TRBV6-5 with TRBJ1-3, with D possibly matching TRBD1 (5 bases). Sequences were obtained from memory CD4+ T cells sorted from blood. Indicated subset: CD45RA-negative fraction. The clonotype was recovered from a woman aged 30 to 39 in good health. CDR3 residues: CASSSLRGSGNTIYF. CDR3 nucleotide sequence: TGTGCCAGCAGTTCTCTCCGGGGGTCTGGAAACACCATATATTTT.